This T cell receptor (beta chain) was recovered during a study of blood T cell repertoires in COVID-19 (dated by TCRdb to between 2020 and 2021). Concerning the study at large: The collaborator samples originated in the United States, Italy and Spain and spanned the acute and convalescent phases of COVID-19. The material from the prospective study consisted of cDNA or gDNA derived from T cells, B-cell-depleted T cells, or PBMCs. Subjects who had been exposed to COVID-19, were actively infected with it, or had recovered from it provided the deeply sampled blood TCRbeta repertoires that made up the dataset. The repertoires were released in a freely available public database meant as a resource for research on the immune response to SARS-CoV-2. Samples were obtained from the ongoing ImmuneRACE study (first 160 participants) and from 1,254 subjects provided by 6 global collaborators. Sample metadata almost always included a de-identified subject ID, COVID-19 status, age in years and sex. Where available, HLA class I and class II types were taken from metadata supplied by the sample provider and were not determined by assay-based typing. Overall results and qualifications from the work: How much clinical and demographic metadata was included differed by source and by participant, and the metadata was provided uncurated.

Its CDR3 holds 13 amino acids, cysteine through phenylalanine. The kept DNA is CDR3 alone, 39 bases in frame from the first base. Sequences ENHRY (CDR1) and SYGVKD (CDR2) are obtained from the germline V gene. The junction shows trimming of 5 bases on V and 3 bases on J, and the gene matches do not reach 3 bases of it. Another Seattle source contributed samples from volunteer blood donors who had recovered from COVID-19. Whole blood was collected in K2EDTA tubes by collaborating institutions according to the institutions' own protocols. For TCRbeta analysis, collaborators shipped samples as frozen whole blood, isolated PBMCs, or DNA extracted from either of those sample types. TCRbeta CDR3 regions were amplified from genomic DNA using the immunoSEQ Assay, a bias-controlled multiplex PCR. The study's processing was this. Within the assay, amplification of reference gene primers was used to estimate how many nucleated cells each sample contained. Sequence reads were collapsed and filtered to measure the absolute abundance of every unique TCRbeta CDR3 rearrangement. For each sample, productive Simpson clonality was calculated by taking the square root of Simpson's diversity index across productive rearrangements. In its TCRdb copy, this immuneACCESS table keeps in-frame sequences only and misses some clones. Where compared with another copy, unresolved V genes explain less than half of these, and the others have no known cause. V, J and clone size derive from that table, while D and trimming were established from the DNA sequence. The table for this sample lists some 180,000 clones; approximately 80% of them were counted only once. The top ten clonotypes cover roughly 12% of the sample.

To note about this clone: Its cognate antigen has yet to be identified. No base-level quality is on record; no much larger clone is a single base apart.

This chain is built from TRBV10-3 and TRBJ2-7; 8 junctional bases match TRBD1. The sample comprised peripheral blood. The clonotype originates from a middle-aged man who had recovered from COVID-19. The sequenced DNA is TGTGCCATCAGTCCGGACAGGGACTACGAGCAGTACTTC. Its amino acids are CAISPDRDYEQYF.